The rows below give T cell receptor beta chains drawn from one sample of a study of read filtering for tumor transcriptome and immune sequencing. One entry per CDR3 protein, called by TCRdb with MiXCR from the reads. The repertoire holds some 5,300 distinct CDR3 sequences, around 21% seen once, with approximately 20% in the top ten. The sequenced sample was a population of CD138-negative cells sorted from bone marrow. The receptors here all came from a donor over 35 with multiple myeloma. Both conserved end residues are part of each CDR3. The D gene is left open where the match is weak. Expanded clones are given a class, and other clones once, few, many or no size at all.

v_call: TRBV27
clone_size: large
d_call: TRBD2
j_call: TRBJ2-1
cdr3_aa: CASRKTSAYNEQFF
cdr3_nt: TGTGCCAGCCGCAAGACTAGCGCTTACAATGAGCAGTTCTTC

v_call: TRBV12-3/TRBV12-4
clone_size: medium-sized
d_call: .
j_call: TRBJ2-3
cdr3_aa: CASNSRPDTQYF
cdr3_nt: TGTGCCAGCAACTCCCGTCCAGATACGCAGTATTTT

v_call: TRBV18
clone_size: medium-sized
d_call: TRBD2
j_call: TRBJ2-1
cdr3_aa: CASSPGTMGTSEQFF
cdr3_nt: TGTGCCAGCTCACCCGGGACTATGGGCACTAGCGAGCAGTTCTTC

v_call: TRBV20-1
clone_size: .
d_call: TRBD2
j_call: TRBJ2-1
cdr3_aa: CSVSGTSGNNGQFF
cdr3_nt: TGCAGTGTGTCTGGGACTAGCGGCAACAATGGGCAGTTCTTC

v_call: TRBV12-3/TRBV12-4
clone_size: many
d_call: TRBD1
j_call: TRBJ2-5
cdr3_aa: CASSPGGGETQYF
cdr3_nt: TGTGCCAGCAGCCCAGGGGGCGGGGAGACCCAGTACTTC

v_call: TRBV6-4
clone_size: medium-sized
d_call: .
j_call: TRBJ2-6
cdr3_aa: CASSENWDGSSGANVLTF
cdr3_nt: TGTGCCAGCAGCGAAAACTGGGACGGGTCCTCTGGGGCCAACGTCCTGACTTTC

v_call: TRBV18
clone_size: many
d_call: .
j_call: TRBJ2-7
cdr3_aa: CASSLDPKYEQYF
cdr3_nt: TGTGCCAGCTCACTTGACCCGAAATACGAGCAGTACTTC

v_call: TRBV20-1
clone_size: few
d_call: .
j_call: TRBJ2-1
cdr3_aa: CSAHPFEGKDNEQFF
cdr3_nt: TGCAGTGCTCATCCTTTTGAGGGGAAGGACAATGAGCAGTTCTTC

v_call: TRBV27
clone_size: medium-sized
d_call: TRBD2
j_call: TRBJ2-1
cdr3_aa: CASSPIQLAGVEQFF
cdr3_nt: TGTGCCAGCAGTCCGATCCAGCTAGCGGGAGTTGAGCAGTTCTTC

v_call: TRBV2
clone_size: few
d_call: .
j_call: TRBJ2-3
cdr3_aa: CASRRQNPTDTQYF
cdr3_nt: TGTGCCAGCAGGAGACAGAACCCCACAGATACGCAGTATTTT

v_call: TRBV12-3/TRBV12-4
clone_size: many
d_call: .
j_call: TRBJ1-4
cdr3_aa: CASKGVESENLFF
cdr3_nt: TGTGCCAGCAAGGGGGTGGAAAGCGAAAACCTGTTTTTT

v_call: TRBV30
clone_size: medium-sized
d_call: TRBD1
j_call: TRBJ1-2
cdr3_aa: CAWRPWTGHGYTF
cdr3_nt: TGTGCCTGGAGGCCATGGACAGGGCATGGCTACACCTTC

v_call: TRBV18
clone_size: many
d_call: .
j_call: TRBJ2-4
cdr3_aa: CASSPQSGIPKNIQYF
cdr3_nt: TGTGCCAGCTCACCACAATCAGGGATCCCCAAAAACATTCAGTACTTC

v_call: TRBV20-1
clone_size: medium-sized
d_call: TRBD2
j_call: TRBJ2-2
cdr3_aa: CSARDLAGDTGELFF
cdr3_nt: TGCAGTGCTAGAGATCTAGCGGGAGACACCGGGGAGCTGTTTTTT

v_call: TRBV4-1
clone_size: medium-sized
d_call: TRBD2
j_call: TRBJ2-2
cdr3_aa: CASSRRALAGGPNTGELFF
cdr3_nt: TGCGCCAGCAGCCGAAGAGCCTTGGCGGGAGGACCGAACACCGGGGAGCTGTTTTTT

v_call: TRBV20-1
clone_size: many
d_call: TRBD2
j_call: TRBJ2-1
cdr3_aa: CSARDGGLAGVGYEQFF
cdr3_nt: TGCAGTGCTAGAGATGGGGGACTAGCGGGAGTTGGATATGAGCAGTTCTTC

v_call: TRBV6-5
clone_size: many
d_call: TRBD2
j_call: TRBJ2-5
cdr3_aa: CASSYGKYASGRAPETQYF
cdr3_nt: TGTGCCAGCAGTTACGGAAAATACGCCAGCGGGAGGGCTCCAGAGACCCAGTACTTC

v_call: TRBV7-8
clone_size: medium-sized
d_call: .
j_call: TRBJ1-1
cdr3_aa: CASSLGTFEAFF
cdr3_nt: TGTGCCAGCAGCTTAGGGACGTTTGAAGCTTTCTTT

v_call: TRBV5-6
clone_size: many
d_call: TRBD2
j_call: TRBJ2-5
cdr3_aa: CASSLVGTGTSGSQETQYF
cdr3_nt: TGTGCCAGCAGCTTGGTGGGAACCGGGACTAGCGGTTCACAAGAGACCCAGTACTTC

v_call: TRBV19
clone_size: .
d_call: .
j_call: TRBJ2-7
cdr3_aa: CASSIWSANNEQYF
cdr3_nt: TGTGCCAGTAGTATATGGAGCGCCAACAATGAGCAGTACTTC

v_call: TRBV28
clone_size: medium-sized
d_call: .
j_call: TRBJ1-2
cdr3_aa: CASSSPDNYGYTF
cdr3_nt: TGTGCCAGCAGTTCGCCAGATAACTATGGCTACACCTTC

v_call: TRBV6-2/TRBV6-3
clone_size: many
d_call: TRBD2
j_call: TRBJ2-1
cdr3_aa: CASSYLAGPNNEQFF
cdr3_nt: TGTGCCAGCAGTTACTTAGCGGGGCCAAACAATGAGCAGTTCTTC

v_call: TRBV7-9
clone_size: many
d_call: .
j_call: TRBJ2-2
cdr3_aa: CASSPDLAGELFF
cdr3_nt: TGTGCCAGCAGCCCAGACTTGGCCGGGGAGCTGTTTTTT

v_call: TRBV20-1
clone_size: .
d_call: TRBD2
j_call: TRBJ2-1
cdr3_aa: CSAKPGLAVYNEQFF
cdr3_nt: TGCAGTGCTAAACCGGGACTAGCGGTATACAATGAGCAGTTCTTC

v_call: TRBV12-3/TRBV12-4
clone_size: medium-sized
d_call: .
j_call: TRBJ1-2
cdr3_aa: CASSPGGYGYTF
cdr3_nt: TGTGCCAGCAGTCCGGGGGGCTATGGCTACACCTTC

v_call: TRBV7-9
clone_size: medium-sized
d_call: .
j_call: TRBJ1-5
cdr3_aa: CASSLGTGSNQPQHF
cdr3_nt: TGTGCCAGCAGCCTCGGGACGGGAAGCAATCAGCCCCAGCATTTT

v_call: TRBV3-1
clone_size: .
d_call: .
j_call: TRBJ2-6
cdr3_aa: CASSQDRDRLPSGANVLTF
cdr3_nt: TGTGCCAGCAGCCAAGACAGGGACCGTCTACCCTCTGGGGCCAACGTCCTGACTTTC

v_call: TRBV7-9
clone_size: medium-sized
d_call: TRBD1
j_call: TRBJ1-1
cdr3_aa: CASSWDHRGTEAFF
cdr3_nt: TGTGCCAGCAGCTGGGATCACAGGGGGACTGAAGCTTTCTTT

v_call: TRBV6-2/TRBV6-3
clone_size: medium-sized
d_call: TRBD2
j_call: TRBJ2-1
cdr3_aa: CASRRLAGTLNEQFF
cdr3_nt: TGTGCCAGCAGGAGACTAGCGGGTACATTGAATGAGCAGTTCTTC

v_call: TRBV5-1
clone_size: many
d_call: .
j_call: TRBJ1-2
cdr3_aa: CASSLEQGRGYTF
cdr3_nt: TGCGCCAGCAGCTTGGAGCAGGGTAGGGGCTACACCTTC

v_call: TRBV12-5
clone_size: medium-sized
d_call: .
j_call: TRBJ2-2
cdr3_aa: CASGLAGELFF
cdr3_nt: TGTGCTAGTGGTTTAGCGGGGGAGCTGTTTTTT

v_call: TRBV7-2
clone_size: .
d_call: .
j_call: TRBJ2-5
cdr3_aa: CACSLARGGETQYF
cdr3_nt: TGCGCCTGCAGCTTGGCGAGGGGCGGAGAGACCCAGTACTTC

v_call: TRBV29-1
clone_size: medium-sized
d_call: TRBD1
j_call: TRBJ2-3
cdr3_aa: CSVGSGGIYTQYF
cdr3_nt: TGCAGCGTTGGATCAGGGGGCATTTATACGCAGTATTTT

v_call: TRBV20-1
clone_size: medium-sized
d_call: .
j_call: TRBJ2-3
cdr3_aa: CSARDSGRSTDTQYF
cdr3_nt: TGCAGTGCTAGAGACTCTGGAAGAAGCACAGATACGCAGTATTTT

v_call: TRBV11-1
clone_size: few
d_call: .
j_call: TRBJ2-7
cdr3_aa: CASSPTSLEQYF
cdr3_nt: TGTGCCAGCAGCCCTACCAGTCTAGAGCAGTACTTC

v_call: TRBV28
clone_size: many
d_call: TRBD1
j_call: TRBJ1-1
cdr3_aa: CASSYHPGQGHLNTEAFF
cdr3_nt: TGTGCCAGCAGTTATCATCCGGGACAGGGTCACTTGAACACTGAAGCTTTCTTT

v_call: TRBV7-6
clone_size: many
d_call: .
j_call: TRBJ2-6
cdr3_aa: CASSSGLFTGANVLTF
cdr3_nt: TGTGCCAGCAGCTCAGGCCTATTCACTGGGGCCAACGTCCTGACTTTC

v_call: TRBV12-3/TRBV12-4
clone_size: .
d_call: .
j_call: TRBJ2-7
cdr3_aa: CASGFSRGEQYF
cdr3_nt: TGTGCCAGCGGTTTTTCTAGGGGTGAGCAGTACTTC

v_call: TRBV10-3
clone_size: .
d_call: .
j_call: TRBJ2-7
cdr3_aa: CAIRGDGYEQYF
cdr3_nt: TGTGCCATCAGGGGAGATGGCTACGAGCAGTACTTC

v_call: TRBV7-2
clone_size: medium-sized
d_call: TRBD1
j_call: TRBJ2-5
cdr3_aa: CASSQRTGGTGTQYF
cdr3_nt: TGTGCCAGCAGCCAGAGGACAGGCGGCACAGGGACCCAGTACTTC

v_call: TRBV19
clone_size: medium-sized
d_call: .
j_call: TRBJ2-1
cdr3_aa: CASSSRLAQRGNEQFF
cdr3_nt: TGTGCCAGTAGTAGCCGCCTAGCCCAGAGGGGCAATGAGCAGTTCTTC

v_call: TRBV4-1
clone_size: many
d_call: .
j_call: TRBJ2-3
cdr3_aa: CASSHSPRRSPRDTQYF
cdr3_nt: TGCGCCAGCAGCCACTCCCCCCGGCGGTCACCGCGAGATACGCAGTATTTT

v_call: TRBV7-9
clone_size: many
d_call: .
j_call: TRBJ1-5
cdr3_aa: CASSLGGLNQPQHF
cdr3_nt: TGTGCCAGCAGCTTAGGAGGCCTTAATCAGCCCCAGCATTTT

v_call: TRBV10-2
clone_size: .
d_call: .
j_call: TRBJ2-1
cdr3_aa: CASSEWSDDELFF
cdr3_nt: TGCGCCAGCAGTGAGTGGAGCGACGATGAGCTGTTCTTC

v_call: TRBV3-1
clone_size: many
d_call: TRBD2
j_call: TRBJ2-3
cdr3_aa: CASSQDAGTSGLLWTDTQYF
cdr3_nt: TGTGCCAGCAGCCAAGACGCGGGGACTAGCGGGTTACTATGGACAGATACGCAGTATTTT

v_call: TRBV12-3/TRBV12-4
clone_size: .
d_call: .
j_call: TRBJ1-5
cdr3_aa: CASSAGQSNKPRHF
cdr3_nt: TGTGCCAGCAGTGCAGGACAGAGCAATAAGCCCCGGCATTTT

v_call: TRBV6-5
clone_size: .
d_call: .
j_call: TRBJ2-7
cdr3_aa: CASSPTMDVSYEQYF
cdr3_nt: TGTGCCAGCAGTCCGACGATGGACGTCTCCTACGAGCAGTACTTC

v_call: TRBV20-1
clone_size: .
d_call: .
j_call: TRBJ1-6
cdr3_aa: CSASLLDCSPLHF
cdr3_nt: TGCAGCGCTAGCCTACTGGACTGTTCACCCCTCCACTTT

v_call: TRBV6-1
clone_size: .
d_call: TRBD2
j_call: TRBJ2-1
cdr3_aa: CASSESWSSGNYNEQFF
cdr3_nt: TGTGCCAGCAGTGAATCGTGGTCTAGCGGGAATTACAATGAGCAGTTCTTC

v_call: TRBV5-1
clone_size: many
d_call: .
j_call: TRBJ2-3
cdr3_aa: CASSLDRAAPSTDTQYF
cdr3_nt: TGCGCCAGCAGCTTGGACAGGGCAGCACCTAGCACAGATACGCAGTATTTT

v_call: TRBV20-1
clone_size: many
d_call: .
j_call: TRBJ2-7
cdr3_aa: CSARDRDLLYEQYF
cdr3_nt: TGCAGTGCTAGAGACCGGGATCTCCTTTACGAGCAGTACTTC

v_call: TRBV29-1
clone_size: .
d_call: .
j_call: TRBJ1-1
cdr3_aa: CSVEGYTGALF
cdr3_nt: TGCAGCGTTGAGGGGTACACTGGAGCTCTCTTT

v_call: TRBV4-3
clone_size: medium-sized
d_call: .
j_call: TRBJ2-2
cdr3_aa: CASSQVPNTGELFF
cdr3_nt: TGCGCCAGCAGCCAAGTTCCGAACACCGGGGAGCTGTTTTTT

v_call: TRBV29-1
clone_size: .
d_call: .
j_call: TRBJ2-2
cdr3_aa: CSVSGRRTGEQLF
cdr3_nt: TGCAGCGTCTCCGGGAGACGCACCGGGGAGCAGTTATTT

v_call: TRBV10-1
clone_size: medium-sized
d_call: .
j_call: TRBJ2-3
cdr3_aa: CASSDQDLSTDTQYF
cdr3_nt: TGCGCCAGCAGTGATCAGGACCTTAGCACAGATACGCAGTATTTT

v_call: TRBV6-2/TRBV6-3
clone_size: medium-sized
d_call: TRBD1
j_call: TRBJ2-3
cdr3_aa: CASIATGRTDTQYF
cdr3_nt: TGTGCCAGCATCGCGACAGGGAGAACAGATACGCAGTATTTT

v_call: TRBV5-1
clone_size: medium-sized
d_call: TRBD2
j_call: TRBJ2-3
cdr3_aa: CASSFLNDGTSGNTQYF
cdr3_nt: TGCGCCAGCAGCTTCTTAAATGATGGGACTAGCGGAAATACGCAGTATTTT

v_call: TRBV6-1
clone_size: .
d_call: .
j_call: TRBJ2-5
cdr3_aa: CASSEFRGDQETQYF
cdr3_nt: TGTGCCAGCAGTGAATTTCGGGGAGACCAAGAGACCCAGTACTTC

v_call: TRBV6-2/TRBV6-3
clone_size: once
d_call: .
j_call: TRBJ2-5
cdr3_aa: CASSYSGRGETQYF
cdr3_nt: TGTGCCAGCAGTTACTCCGGACGGGGAGAGACCCAGTACTTC